These T cell receptor beta chains were read from a single sample in a study of T-cell memory formation after mild COVID-19. MiXCR, applied by TCRdb to the 5' RACE reads, yields one record per CDR3 protein. The sample yields around 300,000 distinct CDR3 sequences, around 13% seen once. Sequenced: PBMCs or a T cell subset sorted from them (not recorded which). These receptors were obtained from a man aged 18 to 35 who had mild COVID-19 (a few samples of this study predate the infection). Cell type and time point are not known. Both conserved end residues are part of each CDR3. Fields, in order: CDR3 DNA, CDR3 protein, D gene, J gene, clone size, V gene. A D gene is named only where the DNA matches it firmly. Clone size, where shown, is once, few, many, or a class for clones that have expanded.

TGTGCCAGCAGCTGGAAGTTAGCGGGGGGAACAGATACGCAGTATTTT CASSWKLAGGTDTQYF TRBD2 TRBJ2-3 . TRBV11-2
TGCGCCAGCAGCTTGGTCCCGGGATCAGAGACCCAGTACTTC CASSLVPGSETQYF . TRBJ2-5 . TRBV5-1
TGTGCCAGCAGCTGGAACTTGAGGGCGAGCACAGATACGCAGTATTTT CASSWNLRASTDTQYF . TRBJ2-3 . TRBV7-9
TGCAGTGCAGGGACTAGCGGGGGGAGCGGAGATACGCAGTATTTT CSAGTSGGSGDTQYF TRBD2 TRBJ2-3 few TRBV20-1
TGTGCCAGCAGCACCGGGACAGGGTCCTCTGGGGCCAACGTCCTGACTTTC CASSTGTGSSGANVLTF TRBD1 TRBJ2-6 . TRBV7-9
TGTGCCAGCAGTTACCCGAGACAGGGGGACTATGGCTACACCTTC CASSYPRQGDYGYTF TRBD1 TRBJ1-2 . TRBV12-3/TRBV12-4
TGCAGTGCTAGTTTACAGGGGTCGAACACTGAAGCTTTCTTT CSASLQGSNTEAFF TRBD1 TRBJ1-1 few TRBV20-1
TGCGCCAGCAGCCCTGGGACAGGGGTCCGTGGAGACATTCAGTACTTC CASSPGTGVRGDIQYF TRBD1 TRBJ2-4 few TRBV5-1
TGCGCCAGCAGACGGACGGGCGAGGAGGAAGCTTTCTTT CASRRTGEEEAFF . TRBJ1-1 few TRBV5-1
TGCGCCAGCAGCTTGGGGACAGTTTTGGAGACCCAGTACTTC CASSLGTVLETQYF . TRBJ2-5 . TRBV5-1
TGTGCCAGCAGAACGACAGGGCTCACTGAAGCTTTCTTT CASRTTGLTEAFF TRBD1 TRBJ1-1 few TRBV5-6
TGTGCCAGCCAGTGGGACCCTATTTCAGATACGCAGTATTTT CASQWDPISDTQYF . TRBJ2-3 many TRBV2
TGTGCCAGCAGCTTAATGCGGAGGGGGCTCGACGGCTACACCTTC CASSLMRRGLDGYTF TRBD1 TRBJ1-2 few TRBV7-8
TGTGCCAGCAAATGGACAGGGAGCACAGATACGCAGTATTTT CASKWTGSTDTQYF TRBD1 TRBJ2-3 . TRBV6-6
TGTGCCAGCAGGCCTGTCAGGTTCGTCGGCACAGATACGCAGTATTTT CASRPVRFVGTDTQYF . TRBJ2-3 . TRBV6-5
TGTGCCACCACAGGGGGACAGGATTATTATGGCTACACCTTC CATTGGQDYYGYTF TRBD1 TRBJ1-2 . TRBV28
TGTGCCAGCAGCCGAAGGGAGGAGACCCAGTACTTC CASSRREETQYF . TRBJ2-5 few TRBV3-1
TGCAGTGCTCGTCGGGTGGATCAAGAGACCCAGTACTTC CSARRVDQETQYF . TRBJ2-5 few TRBV20-1
TGTGCCAGCACCCGGGACACGTCCTACAATGAGCAGTTCTTC CASTRDTSYNEQFF . TRBJ2-1 . TRBV25-1
TGTGCCAGCAGCCTTCGGGGGGGAAACATTCAGTACTTC CASSLRGGNIQYF TRBD2 TRBJ2-4 many TRBV3-1
TGTGCCAGCAGCAACAGGGAGGCGCAGCCCCAGCATTTT CASSNREAQPQHF . TRBJ1-5 . TRBV13
TGTGCCAGCATACTCCGGGACAAGAACACTGAAGCTTTCTTT CASILRDKNTEAFF . TRBJ1-1 . TRBV2
TGTGCCAGCAGCTTGGGGGGGTCCTCCTCCGCGGGCTACACCTTC CASSLGGSSSAGYTF . TRBJ1-2 . TRBV5-4
TGTGCCAGCAGCTTGATAGGAACCGAGCAGTACTTC CASSLIGTEQYF . TRBJ2-7 many TRBV5-4
TGCAGTGCTAGTAGACAGGATTCATATAATTCACCCCTCCACTTT CSASRQDSYNSPLHF . TRBJ1-6 . TRBV20-1
TGCGCCAGCAGCTTAGACTTGGGGACTAACTATGGCTACACCTTC CASSLDLGTNYGYTF . TRBJ1-2 many TRBV5-1
TGCGCCAGCAGCCCGGATCGGGGTGATGGCTACACCTTC CASSPDRGDGYTF . TRBJ1-2 few TRBV5-1
TGTGCCAGCACGCCATCCAGGGCTAACACTGAAGCTTTCTTT CASTPSRANTEAFF . TRBJ1-1 few TRBV6-2/TRBV6-3
TGTGCCAGCAGCTCCGCGGGATGGAACGAAGACACTGAAGCTTTCTTT CASSSAGWNEDTEAFF . TRBJ1-1 . TRBV13
TGTGCCAGCAGCCAAGGACTAGCGGGGGTCTCCGGTAATGAGCAGTTCTTC CASSQGLAGVSGNEQFF TRBD2 TRBJ2-1 . TRBV11-2
TGTGCCAGCTCCGGGACAGCCTCCTACGAGCAGTACTTC CASSGTASYEQYF TRBD1 TRBJ2-7 many TRBV3-1
TGTGCCAGCAGTTACGGCAGGGGTAATCAAGAGACCCAGTACTTC CASSYGRGNQETQYF . TRBJ2-5 . TRBV6-6
TGTGCCAGCAGTTACCGGAGCGTTCTGGGCTACACCTTC CASSYRSVLGYTF . TRBJ1-2 many TRBV12-3/TRBV12-4
TGTGCCAGCAGCTTGGGACTAGCGGGAGGGCCCCGAGAGACCCAGTACTTC CASSLGLAGGPRETQYF TRBD2 TRBJ2-5 once TRBV7-9
TGTGCCAGCAGCTCAAGACTAGCGGGGAATCAAGAGACCCAGTACTTC CASSSRLAGNQETQYF TRBD2 TRBJ2-5 many TRBV7-2
TGTGCCAGCAGCTTCCTTCCATTCAGCGGGGGGATCGGCGGGGAGCTGTTTTTT CASSFLPFSGGIGGELFF TRBD2 TRBJ2-2 . TRBV11-3
TGTGCCAGCAGCCCTGGACGGTCGGGAACTGAAGCTTTCTTT CASSPGRSGTEAFF . TRBJ1-1 . TRBV7-9
TGTGCCGACCAGGCGGCTAGCACAGATACGCAGTATTTT CADQAASTDTQYF . TRBJ2-3 . TRBV7-9
TGTGCCATCAGTGAGGTTAGCGGCTCTGGAAACACCATATATTTT CAISEVSGSGNTIYF . TRBJ1-3 . TRBV10-3
TGTGCCAGCAGTTTGGTGAGGGGTCCGATTTCGCCCCTCCACTTT CASSLVRGPISPLHF . TRBJ1-6 few TRBV27
TGCAGTGCTAGCACCGGGACAGCCTACGAGCAGTACTTC CSASTGTAYEQYF TRBD1 TRBJ2-7 . TRBV20-1
TGTGCCAGCTGTGCCTTCGGGGACAGGCGCAATGAGCAGTTCTTC CASCAFGDRRNEQFF TRBD1 TRBJ2-1 once TRBV27
TGTGCCAGCAGACTAGCGGGGGGGCCGGCAGATACGCAGTATTTT CASRLAGGPADTQYF TRBD2 TRBJ2-3 . TRBV2
TGCAGCGTTGACGGGACGGCAATAACGAAAGCTTTCTTT CSVDGTAITKAFF . TRBJ1-1 many TRBV29-1
TGTGCCAGCAGCCAGTGGACTAGCGGGAGCACAGATACGCAGTATTTT CASSQWTSGSTDTQYF TRBD2 TRBJ2-3 . TRBV11-2
TGTGCCAGCAGTGAAAGAGTAGCGGGGACCGGGGAGCTGTTTTTT CASSERVAGTGELFF TRBD2 TRBJ2-2 few TRBV2
TGTGCCAGTAGGCTCGTGGGAGCGGGTGAAGCTTTCTTT CASRLVGAGEAFF . TRBJ1-1 . TRBV19
TGTGCCAGCAGTTACCTACAGACAGGGGGAATCCAAGAGACCCAGTACTTC CASSYLQTGGIQETQYF TRBD1 TRBJ2-5 once TRBV12-3/TRBV12-4
TGTGCCACCAGCAGACTAGCGGGGGGGCTCGATGAGCAGTTCTTC CATSRLAGGLDEQFF TRBD2 TRBJ2-1 . TRBV15
TGCGCCAGCAGCCAAGAAGGTGACCGATTGAACACTGAAGCTTTCTTT CASSQEGDRLNTEAFF . TRBJ1-1 . TRBV4-1
TGTGCCAGCAGCGTAGATGGGGTCGGAAGCACAGATACGCAGTATTTT CASSVDGVGSTDTQYF . TRBJ2-3 . TRBV9
TGTGCCAGCAGCTTTTCGGATACAAATTCACCCCTCCACTTT CASSFSDTNSPLHF . TRBJ1-6 few TRBV7-9
TGTGCCAGCTCACCACTGGGGGAATCCTCTGGAAACACCATATATTTT CASSPLGESSGNTIYF . TRBJ1-3 . TRBV18